These T cell receptor beta chains were read from a single sample in a study of vaccination and CD4 T cells after COVID-19. TCRdb used MiXCR to reprocess the PCR reads, holding one entry per CDR3 protein. The table has tens of thousands of distinct CDR3 sequences, about 30% seen once. These receptors have no known antigen. The specimen was cultured CD4+ T cells from blood. These receptors all stem from a human donor with COVID-19. The CDR3 runs from the conserved cysteine through the conserved F or W. A D gene is named only where the DNA matches it firmly. Part of the rows lack a size; the others show once, few, many or a class for expanded clones.

d_gene,v_gene,j_gene,abundance,CDR3nt,CDR3aa
TRBD2,TRBV7-2,TRBJ2-7,NA,TGTGCCAGCAGCCAGTTAGCGGGGGGGCCCTACGAGCAGTACTTC,CASSQLAGGPYEQYF
TRBD1,TRBV25-1,TRBJ2-1,NA,TGTGCCAGCAAGGGACAGAGCTCCTACAATGAGCAGTTCTTC,CASKGQSSYNEQFF
NA,TRBV7-2,TRBJ1-2,NA,TGTGCCAGCAGCTTATTTGAGAACTATGGCTACACCTTC,CASSLFENYGYTF
NA,TRBV7-3,TRBJ1-3,few,TGTGCCAGCAGCGCCCGAGTTACTGGAAACACCATATATTTT,CASSARVTGNTIYF
NA,TRBV6-5,TRBJ2-3,NA,TGTGCCAGCAGTTACTCGTGGACACCCGGGGATACGCAGTATTTT,CASSYSWTPGDTQYF
NA,TRBV20-1,TRBJ2-3,NA,TGCAGTGCTAGCCGAACCGGGGAAGGCACAGATACGCAGTATTTT,CSASRTGEGTDTQYF
TRBD1,TRBV20-1,TRBJ1-1,few,TGCAGTGCAAGGGACAGCCTTACTGAAGCTTTCTTT,CSARDSLTEAFF
NA,TRBV30,TRBJ2-2,few,TGTGCCTGGAGCGCTATGTCCCCATCGGGGATGAACACCGGGGAGCTGTTTTTT,CAWSAMSPSGMNTGELFF
NA,TRBV6-1,TRBJ1-3,NA,TGTGCCAGCGGGGGATCTGGAAACACCATATATTTT,CASGGSGNTIYF
NA,TRBV7-9,TRBJ2-5,medium-sized,TGTGCCAGCAGCTTACAGACAGGCTTAGAGACCCAGTACTTC,CASSLQTGLETQYF
NA,TRBV27,TRBJ2-1,once,TGTGCCAGCAGACCACCCAGGCAGGGGAGTGAGCAGTTCTTC,CASRPPRQGSEQFF
NA,TRBV18,TRBJ2-2,NA,TGTGCCAGCTCACCCTCGACAACGAACACCGGGGAGCTGTTTTTT,CASSPSTTNTGELFF
NA,TRBV12-5,TRBJ2-2,NA,TGTGCTAGTGGTTTGCCGGACTACTCCGGCACCGGGGAGCTGTTTTTT,CASGLPDYSGTGELFF
NA,TRBV5-6,TRBJ1-1,NA,TGTGCCAGCAGCTTTGGCACGGCGACCCCAGGAGCTTTCTTT,CASSFGTATPGAFF
NA,TRBV19,TRBJ2-3,NA,TGTGCCAGTAGTCGGAGGCGGAATGCCCTTAGCACAGATACGCAGTATTTT,CASSRRRNALSTDTQYF
TRBD1,TRBV5-1,TRBJ2-5,NA,TGCGCCAGCAGCGAACCACGGACAGGGGGGTACCAAGAGACCCAGTACTTC,CASSEPRTGGYQETQYF
NA,TRBV20-1,TRBJ2-7,few,TGCAGTGCTAGAGACAGATCCTACGAGCAGTACTTC,CSARDRSYEQYF
NA,TRBV6-1,TRBJ2-5,NA,TGTGCCAGCAGCCAGACCCAAGAGACCCAGTACTTC,CASSQTQETQYF
TRBD2,TRBV30,TRBJ2-5,NA,TGTGCCTCAATCTCCGGGGGGGGCCAGAAGACCCAGTACTTC,CASISGGGQKTQYF
NA,TRBV5-6,TRBJ1-5,NA,TGTGCCAGCAGCTTACAAAGGTCCGGACATGGCAATCAGCCCCAGCATTTT,CASSLQRSGHGNQPQHF
NA,TRBV12-3/TRBV12-4,TRBJ1-1,NA,TGTGCCAGCAGCCCCGGTGGGACGAAGAACACTGAAGCTTTCTTT,CASSPGGTKNTEAFF
TRBD1,TRBV11-3,TRBJ1-6,NA,TGTGCCAGCAGCCCCAGGGTCCCGGGACAGGGGGAGACAAATTCACCCCTCCACTTT,CASSPRVPGQGETNSPLHF
TRBD1,TRBV5-4,TRBJ2-6,NA,TGTGCCAGCAGCTTGGACAGGGGGGCAGGGGCCAACGTCCTGACTTTC,CASSLDRGAGANVLTF
NA,TRBV6-2/TRBV6-3,TRBJ1-4,NA,TGTGCCAGCCCCGGGAGCAGGTCTGAAAAACTGTTTTTT,CASPGSRSEKLFF
NA,TRBV20-1,TRBJ1-2,few,TGCAGTGCTAGAGCTGGAGACAAGCATGGCTACACCTTC,CSARAGDKHGYTF
TRBD1,TRBV28,TRBJ2-3,NA,TGTGCCAGCAGTTCCGGGACAGGCGCAGATACGCAGTATTTT,CASSSGTGADTQYF
NA,TRBV6-1,TRBJ1-1,few,TGTGCCAGCACCCCGCTCGGGACTGAAGCTTTCTTT,CASTPLGTEAFF
NA,TRBV7-8,TRBJ2-7,NA,TGTGCCAGCAGCCCGGGGGACACCGCCTACGAGCAGTACTTC,CASSPGDTAYEQYF
NA,TRBV6-1,TRBJ1-1,NA,TGTGCCAGCAGTGACGGGTGGGGGCCAACTGAAGCTTTCTTT,CASSDGWGPTEAFF
NA,TRBV20-1,TRBJ1-1,NA,TGCAGTGTCGTTGGCCAGGCGAACACTGAAGCTTTCTTT,CSVVGQANTEAFF
TRBD1,TRBV20-1,TRBJ2-7,NA,TGCAGTGCTCATGAACAGGGGGCTGAGCAGTACTTC,CSAHEQGAEQYF
TRBD1,TRBV5-1,TRBJ2-1,NA,TGCGCCAGCAGCGAGGCAGGGGGCTTTGTTGAGCAGTTCTTC,CASSEAGGFVEQFF
NA,TRBV20-1,TRBJ2-1,few,TGCAGTGGAATTTTCGAGGGGCGCAATGAGCAGTTCTTC,CSGIFEGRNEQFF
NA,TRBV7-2,TRBJ2-1,NA,TGTGCCAGCAGCACGGACCGGGTCAATGAGCAGTTCTTC,CASSTDRVNEQFF
TRBD1,TRBV5-1,TRBJ1-2,few,TGCGCCAGCAGCTTAACAGGGGATTATGGCTACACCTTC,CASSLTGDYGYTF
TRBD1,TRBV6-2/TRBV6-3,TRBJ1-2,few,TGTGCCATCCATGACAGGGGCGATGGCTACACCTTC,CAIHDRGDGYTF
NA,TRBV2,TRBJ1-5,NA,TGTGCCAGCAGTCCTGGACAGCAGCCCCAGCATTTT,CASSPGQQPQHF
NA,TRBV11-3,TRBJ2-1,few,TGTGCCAGCAGCTTAGAGCCGGCCCAGGGCGGGTTCTTC,CASSLEPAQGGFF
NA,TRBV11-2,TRBJ1-6,few,TGTGCCAGCAGCTACAACAGGGTGGTGGATTCACCCCTCCACTTT,CASSYNRVVDSPLHF
NA,TRBV2,TRBJ2-7,few,TGTGCCAGCAGAACGGGTTACGGCCAGGGGATTCACGAGCAGTACTTC,CASRTGYGQGIHEQYF
TRBD1,TRBV6-1,TRBJ1-5,few,TGCGAGGGACAGGGGACAAATCAGCCCCAGCATTTT,CEGQGTNQPQHF
NA,TRBV11-2,TRBJ1-1,few,TGTGCCAGCAGCTTAGGACAGACGAACACTGAAGCTTTCTTT,CASSLGQTNTEAFF
TRBD1,TRBV4-2,TRBJ1-1,few,TGTGCCAGCAGCCAAGGCCCGGGACAGGGGAACACTGAAGCTTTCTTT,CASSQGPGQGNTEAFF
NA,TRBV10-2,TRBJ1-5,NA,TGCGCCAGCCGGGCCTGGGGCAATCAGCCCCAGCATTTT,CASRAWGNQPQHF
NA,TRBV30,TRBJ2-2,few,TGTGCCTGGAGTGATTTGCCAGGGTATAGGAACACCGGGGAGCTGTTTTTT,CAWSDLPGYRNTGELFF
NA,TRBV14,TRBJ2-2,NA,TGTGCCAGCAGCCAAGTCGCCGGGGAGCTGTTTTTT,CASSQVAGELFF
TRBD1,TRBV7-3,TRBJ2-7,few,TGTGCCAGCAGCCCTCGACAGGGGTCGTCCTTCTACTTC,CASSPRQGSSFYF
NA,TRBV27,TRBJ1-5,medium-sized,TGTGCCAGCAGTTTATATAGCAGGGGTGGGCAGCCCCAGCATTTT,CASSLYSRGGQPQHF